A selection of T cell receptor beta chains follows, all from one sample in a study of cytomegalovirus exposure and HLA in healthy donors. Profiling relied on immunoSEQ multiplex PCR, and the TCRdb table lists in-frame clones only, not all of them. Of around 130,000 clones listed, 8.5% to 9% are singletons. Sequenced: PBMCs. The receptors were gathered from a woman aged 40 to 50 in good health and CMV-seropositive. CDR3s include the opening cysteine and the closing phenylalanine or tryptophan. The D gene is left open where the match is weak. Size is stated for part of the rows, as once, few or many counts, or as a class when the clone is expanded.

j_call d_call v_call clone_size cdr3_aa cdr3_nt
TRBJ2-7 NA TRBV6-6 NA CASSPVGGIGSYEQYF TGTGCCAGCAGCCCCGTGGGGGGAATTGGCTCCTACGAGCAGTACTTC
TRBJ2-1 TRBD1 TRBV19 NA CASSMGEGQGYEQFF TGTGCCAGTAGTATGGGGGAGGGACAGGGCTATGAGCAGTTCTTC
TRBJ1-1 TRBD1 TRBV2 few CAITDRGSIEAFF TGTGCCATCACAGACAGGGGAAGTATTGAAGCTTTCTTT
TRBJ2-7 TRBD1 TRBV5-1 few CASSPRDRGGEQYF TGCGCCAGCAGCCCCCGGGACAGGGGGGGCGAGCAGTACTTC
TRBJ1-2 NA TRBV9 few CASSVGRANYGYTF TGTGCCAGCAGCGTAGGGCGGGCCAACTATGGCTACACCTTC
TRBJ2-1 TRBD1 TRBV15 few CATSRALGMTGGRVSEQFF TGTGCCACCAGCAGGGCCCTGGGGATGACAGGGGGGAGGGTCAGTGAGCAGTTCTTC
TRBJ1-4 NA TRBV29-1 NA CSARRGVSTNEKLFF TGCAGCGCGCGGCGCGGGGTCTCAACTAATGAAAAACTGTTTTTT
TRBJ1-5 NA TRBV2 few CASSEAAGNQPQHF TGTGCCAGCAGTGAAGCGGCAGGCAATCAGCCCCAGCATTTT
TRBJ1-3 NA TRBV6-5 NA CASKDGSSGNTIYF TGTGCCAGCAAGGACGGGAGCTCTGGAAACACCATATATTTT
TRBJ2-7 NA TRBV7-9 few CASSNQGGNLYEQYF TGTGCCAGCAGCAACCAGGGAGGCAATTTATACGAGCAGTACTTC
TRBJ1-5 NA TRBV5-1 few CASSLEHSNQPQHF TGCGCCAGCAGCTTGGAACATAGCAATCAGCCCCAGCATTTT
TRBJ2-1 TRBD1 TRBV7-9 NA CASSHNRGQGTYNEQFF TGTGCCAGCAGCCACAACAGGGGACAGGGGACCTACAATGAGCAGTTCTTC
TRBJ1-1 TRBD1 TRBV6-6 few CASSRQGGTEAFF TGTGCCAGCAGCCGACAGGGCGGAACTGAAGCTTTCTTT
TRBJ1-2 TRBD1 TRBV4-1 NA CASSSLDRANYGYTF TGCGCCAGCAGCTCTCTCGACAGGGCTAACTATGGCTACACCTTC
TRBJ2-7 TRBD2 TRBV10-2 NA CASRPVGLAGSYEQYF TGCGCCAGCAGACCTGTGGGACTAGCGGGGAGCTACGAGCAGTACTTC
TRBJ2-7 NA TRBV11-1 once CASSLPGISYEQYF TGTGCCAGCAGCTTACCGGGGATCTCCTACGAGCAGTACTTC
TRBJ1-1 TRBD1 TRBV6-5 few CASSHGQARTEAFF TGTGCCAGCAGTCACGGACAGGCTCGTACTGAAGCTTTCTTT
TRBJ2-3 TRBD2 TRBV6-6 NA CASRRTSGVGADTQYF TGTGCCAGCAGACGGACTAGCGGGGTAGGGGCAGATACGCAGTATTTT
TRBJ1-2 NA TRBV6-5 NA CASSRTDNYGYTF TGTGCCAGCAGTCGTACAGATAACTATGGCTACACCTTC
TRBJ2-5 NA TRBV5-1 few CASSLAGQYQETQYF TGCGCCAGCAGCTTGGCAGGCCAGTACCAAGAGACCCAGTACTTC
TRBJ2-5 TRBD2 TRBV18 few CASSPVAGGQETQYF TGTGCCAGCTCACCGGTAGCGGGGGGCCAAGAGACCCAGTACTTC
TRBJ2-3 TRBD2 TRBV9 few CASSPRGGRDTQYF TGTGCCAGCAGCCCCCGGGGGGGGAGGGATACGCAGTATTTT
TRBJ2-1 NA TRBV5-6 few CASSSTGSYNEQFF TGTGCCAGCAGCTCGACAGGCTCCTACAATGAGCAGTTCTTC
TRBJ2-5 TRBD1 TRBV7-9 NA CASSKRTGQETQYF TGTGCCAGCAGCAAACGGACAGGCCAAGAGACCCAGTACTTC
TRBJ1-5 NA TRBV27 few CASSLRGGINQPQHF TGTGCCAGCAGTTTAAGGGGGGGAATAAATCAGCCCCAGCATTTT
TRBJ1-4 TRBD1 TRBV11-2 few CASSAQGTGGEKLFF TGTGCCAGCAGCGCCCAGGGTACAGGGGGGGAAAAACTGTTTTTT
TRBJ1-4 NA TRBV10-2 NA CASSRQGTNEKLFF TGCGCCAGCAGCCGCCAGGGTACTAATGAAAAACTGTTTTTT
TRBJ2-7 NA TRBV5-6 NA CASSSTGGFYEQYF TGTGCCAGCAGCTCGACAGGAGGTTTTTACGAGCAGTACTTC
TRBJ2-5 NA TRBV4-1 few CASSQGSSLRGETQYF TGCGCCAGCAGCCAAGGTAGCTCGCTACGGGGAGAGACCCAGTACTTC
TRBJ2-2 NA TRBV7-3 NA CASSPRVTGELFF TGTGCCAGCAGCCCCAGGGTCACCGGGGAGCTGTTTTTT
TRBJ2-7 NA TRBV10-1 few CASSDGGRPEQYF TGCGCCAGCAGTGATGGAGGGAGGCCCGAGCAGTACTTC
TRBJ2-2 NA TRBV4-2 few CASSQDLGGTGELFF TGTGCCAGCAGCCAAGACTTAGGAGGGACCGGGGAGCTGTTTTTT
TRBJ1-1 NA TRBV11-2 few CASSLIRGTEAFF TGTGCCAGCAGCCTAATAAGGGGAACTGAAGCTTTCTTT
TRBJ2-7 TRBD1 TRBV7-9 NA CASTIVGDRAYEQYF TGTGCCAGCACCATAGTTGGGGACAGGGCCTACGAGCAGTACTTC
TRBJ1-1 NA TRBV30 NA CAWRGTLGAFF TGTGCCTGGAGAGGGACATTAGGAGCTTTCTTT
TRBJ1-6 TRBD1 TRBV15 few CATSKGAEYNSPLHF TGTGCCACCAGCAAGGGGGCAGAATATAATTCACCCCTCCACTTT
TRBJ2-3 TRBD1 TRBV25-1 NA CASSLRWTGGADTQYF TGTGCCAGCAGCCTCCGATGGACAGGGGGCGCAGATACGCAGTATTTT
TRBJ1-1 TRBD1 TRBV4-2 NA CASSPRTGTNTEAFF TGTGCCAGCAGCCCTCGGACAGGGACCAACACTGAAGCTTTCTTT
TRBJ2-1 NA TRBV9 few CASSEVAGNEQFF TGTGCCAGCAGCGAGGTAGCAGGGAATGAGCAGTTCTTC
TRBJ1-4 TRBD1 TRBV27 NA CASSLNIQGARFEKLFF TGTGCCAGCAGTCTAAATATACAGGGGGCTCGTTTTGAAAAACTGTTTTTT
TRBJ2-2 TRBD2 TRBV5-1 few CASSPRPLAGGETGELFF TGCGCCAGCAGCCCCAGACCCCTAGCGGGGGGAGAGACCGGGGAGCTGTTTTTT
TRBJ1-6 TRBD1 TRBV5-1 NA CASSWGTGEPSPLHF TGCGCCAGCAGCTGGGGGACAGGGGAACCTTCACCCCTCCACTTT
TRBJ2-1 NA TRBV6-6 few CASFGFTGNEQFF TGTGCCAGCTTCGGATTTACAGGGAATGAGCAGTTCTTC
TRBJ2-4 TRBD2 TRBV18 few CASSPRTREAKNIQYF TGTGCCAGCTCACCACGGACTAGGGAGGCCAAAAACATTCAGTACTTC